This passage covers 31 T cell receptor beta chains from one sample sequenced in a study of T cells in Graves' hyperthyroidism and ophthalmopathy. It was RNA transcripts that yielded the amplified TCR beta CDR3 regions. HTBI primers were used for first-round RT-PCR of the TCR CDR3. One entry per CDR3 protein results from TCRdb running MiXCR on the multiplex PCR reads. Among 250,000 to 350,000 distinct CDR3 sequences listed, over 20% were seen once. What was sequenced was blood. The receptors originated from a young man with Graves' ophthalmopathy.

This clonotype was seen ten or more times. This sequence joins TRBV30 and TRBJ2-7, with D perhaps given as TRBD1 or TRBD2 (5 bases each). Germline V gene lookup returns CDR1 GTSNPN and CDR2 SVGIG (reference sequence). This CDR3 has 11 amino acids. With 4 bases removed from V and 7 bases from J, the gap between germline ends came to 11 bases. CDR3 sequence (DNA): TGTGCCTGGACCAAGGGGACGGAGCAGTACTTC. Translated: CAWTKGTEQYF.

This clonotype was detected ten times or more. The rearrangement uses TRBV3-1 and TRBJ1-2; D possibly corresponds to TRBD1 (6 bases). This CDR3 spans 14 amino acids. V was trimmed by 2 bases and J by 0 bases, leaving 7 bases between them. The V gene's germline CDR1 is LGHDT and CDR2 YNNKEL (reference sequence). The CDR3 spells CASSQWGPNYGYTF. The CDR3, as DNA: TGTGCCAGCAGCCAATGGGGGCCTAACTATGGCTACACCTTC.

The rearrangement joins TRBV7-3 to TRBJ2-1; D perhaps matches TRBD2 (5 bases). Trimming shortened V by 5 bases and J by 8 bases, and 10 bases separated the two germline ends. CDR1 is SGHTA, CDR2 FQGTGA, per germline. The CDR3 runs to 12 residues. CDR3 nucleotide sequence: TGTGCCAGCAGCGACTATGGTCATGAGCAGTTCTTC. It codes for CASSDYGHEQFF.

The chain has TRBV7-2 and TRBJ1-1; TRBD1 aligns across 9 bases. The junction had 7 bases not matched to a gene; V was cut back by 5 bases and J by 6 bases. Per germline, CDR1 SGHTA and CDR2 FQGNSA. This CDR3 contains 14 residues. The CDR3 here is CASSRRDRASEAFF. DNA for the CDR3: TGTGCCAGCAGCCGCCGGGACAGGGCCTCTGAAGCTTTCTTT.

The chain recombines TRBV11-1 with TRBJ2-5, with 12 bases identical to TRBD2. Germline lookup yields CDR1 SGHAT and CDR2 FQDESV (reference sequence). The CDR3 spans 16 residues. V dropped 5 bases and J dropped 2; count of bases not matched to a gene: 6. CDR3 sequence reads: CASSPRLAGAQETQYF. CDR3 DNA: TGTGCCAGCAGCCCAAGACTAGCGGGGGCTCAAGAGACCCAGTACTTC. Complete variable domain (other parts from reference TRBV11-1 and TRBJ2-5): EAEVAQSPRYKITEKSQAVAFWCDPISGHATLYWYRQILGQGPELLVQFQDESVVDDSQLPKDRFSAERLKGVDSTLKIQPAELGDSAMYLCASSPRLAGAQETQYFGPGTRLLVL.

At least ten counts were recorded for this clonotype. The rearrangement links TRBV28 to TRBJ2-3, with D possibly matching TRBD2 (6 bases). The ends were cut back, 5 bases at V and 5 bases at J, with 14 bases in the middle. The CDR3 has 14 residues. Germline V gene lookup returns CDR1 MDHEN and CDR2 SYDVKM. In nucleotides, the CDR3 is TGTGCCAGCAGTACCACCGGGAGTCGAGATACGCAGTATTTT. Amino acids: CASSTTGSRDTQYF.

The V gene is TRBV5-1, the J gene TRBJ1-2; D remains ambiguous. The CDR3 contains 13 residues. Deletions cut 2 bases from V and 3 bases from J, with 8 bases between. Germline V lookup: CDR1 SGHRS, CDR2 YFSETQ. This CDR3 is CASSLLVDYGYTF. The CDR3 bases are TGCGCCAGCAGCTTATTAGTCGACTATGGCTACACCTTC.

In this sample, this clonotype turned up many times. This chain joins TRBV3-1 and TRBJ2-7; tentatively, D is TRBD2 (5 bases). The V gene lost 1 base and the J gene lost 8 bases, with 9 bases spanning the gap. The germline gives CDR1 LGHDT, CDR2 YNNKEL (reference sequence). The CDR3 has 12 amino acids. Written as DNA, the CDR3 is TGTGCCAGCAGCCAAGTCGACGGGAAGCAGTACTTC. This sequence encodes CASSQVDGKQYF.

Turning to this clonotype: This may be a read error, as it is one base from a much larger clone. The chain links TRBV11-3 to TRBJ2-3; D tentatively reads TRBD1 or TRBD2 (5 bases each). Germline loops: CDR1 SGHNT, CDR2 YENEEA. The CDR3 consists of 15 residues. The V gene lost 1 base and the J gene lost 8 bases, with 16 bases spanning the gap. The CDR3 sequence is CASSLGEGPSSTQYF. The CDR3 bases are TGTGCCAGCAGCTTAGGTGAGGGACCGTCGAGTACGCAGTATTTT.

This clonotype was counted ten times or more. The V call is TRBV11-3, the J call TRBJ2-1, with TRBD2 matching over 12 bases. Trimming removed 0 bases from V and 0 bases from J; junction bases left unmatched: 6. CDR1 SGHNT and CDR2 YENEEA come from the germline V gene. CDR3 size: 19 residues. CDR3 loop: CASSLDRLAGGSSYNEQFF. The CDR3 region has the DNA TGTGCCAGCAGCTTAGATCGGCTAGCGGGAGGGAGCTCCTACAATGAGCAGTTCTTC.

This clonotype was seen more than once but under ten times. The chain recombines TRBV7-9 with TRBJ2-3, with D unclear. The CDR3 runs 15 residues. The V end lost 0 bases, the J end lost 4 bases, and 11 bases lay between the germline ends. Germline values: CDR1 SEHNR, CDR2 FQNEAQ (reference sequence). The CDR3 nucleotides read TGTGCCAGCAGCTTAGCGGGAACCGAAGCAGATACGCAGTATTTT. Protein: CASSLAGTEADTQYF.

V is TRBV27 and J is TRBJ2-7; D tentatively reads TRBD1 or TRBD2 (6 bases each). The V gene's germline CDR1 is MNHEY and CDR2 SMNVEV (reference sequence). With 5 bases removed from V and 5 bases from J, the gap between germline ends came to 13 bases. The CDR3 runs 13 residues. The CDR3 nucleotides read TGTGCCAGCAGTGATCTCGGGGGCAACGAGCAGTACTTC. The encoded protein is CASSDLGGNEQYF.

This clonotype came up many times. The chain employs TRBV11-2 and TRBJ2-5; D may be TRBD1 or TRBD2 (5 bases each). The germline V and J ends were trimmed by 2 bases and 2 bases, with 12 bases remaining between them. Germline V gene sequence: CDR1 SGHAT, CDR2 FQNNGV. The length of the CDR3 is 15 residues. The CDR3 DNA sequence: TGTGCCAGCAGCTTATTTGCCGGGGCTCAAGAGACCCAGTACTTC. It translates to CASSLFAGAQETQYF.

The V and J genes are TRBV4-1 and TRBJ1-1; 8 positions match TRBD1. The germline gives CDR1 MGHRA, CDR2 YSYEKL. The V and J ends lost 2 bases and 4 bases, in that order; junction bases with no gene match: 6. CDR3 length equals 15 residues. The CDR3 sequence: CASSQRDRMSTEAFF. CDR3 coding DNA: TGCGCCAGCAGCCAAAGGGACAGGATGAGCACTGAAGCTTTCTTT.

The genes are TRBV6-1 and TRBJ2-6; D perhaps matches TRBD1 (6 bases). Germline V gene lookup returns CDR1 MNHNS and CDR2 SASEGT. The CDR3 is 17 amino acids. Trimming shortened V by 5 bases and J by 2 bases, and 16 bases separated the two germline ends. DNA for the CDR3: TGTGCCAGCAGTTCCTTTTACAGGGCTACTGGGGCCAACGTCCTGACTTTC. It encodes CASSSFYRATGANVLTF.

Many counts were recorded for this clonotype. The chain joins TRBV2 to TRBJ1-2; D not resolved. The CDR3 length is 13 residues. In germline, CDR1 is SNHLY, CDR2 FYNNEI. Trimming removed 6 bases at V and 0 bases at J, with 8 bases between. CDR3 in DNA: TGTGCCAGCAGACGCGAAGCTAACTATGGCTACACCTTC. Amino acids: CASRREANYGYTF. The whole variable domain, filled in from reference TRBV2 and TRBJ1-2, reads EPEVTQTPSHQVTQMGQEVILRCVPISNHLYFYWYRQILGQKVEFLVSFYNNEISEKSEIFDDQFSVERPDGSNFTLKIRSTKLEDSAMYFCASRREANYGYTFGSGTRLTVV.

The chain links TRBV27 to TRBJ2-3; 9 nucleotides align to TRBD1. J was trimmed by 4 bases and V by 6 bases; bases with no gene match: 8. CDR3 length: 15 amino acids. Germline V gene lookup returns CDR1 MNHEY and CDR2 SMNVEV (reference sequence). CDR3 coding DNA: TGTGCCAGCAGCGACAGGGGGATGGGACCAGATACGCAGTATTTT. Encoded protein: CASSDRGMGPDTQYF.

The sample holds a few counts of this clonotype. The genes are TRBV30 and TRBJ1-3; D not resolved. CDR3 length equals 11 residues. The V end lost 5 bases, the J end lost 4 bases, and 6 bases lay between the germline ends. Germline V gives CDR1 GTSNPN, CDR2 SVGIG (reference sequence). The CDR3 nucleotides are TGTGCCTGGGGGGAGGGAAACACCATATATTTT. Translating gives CAWGEGNTIYF.

This clonotype came up a few times. The gene calls are TRBV20-1 and TRBJ2-7; no clear D gene. Per germline, CDR1 DFQATT and CDR2 SNEGSKA (reference sequence). CDR3 length: 12 amino acids. V shed 7 bases and J shed 1 base, with 11 bases lying between them. The CDR3 DNA is TGCAGTGTTGGGGTAGTTTCCTACGAGCAGTACTTC. Its protein is CSVGVVSYEQYF.

This clonotype was detected only a few times. V is TRBV2 and J is TRBJ2-7, with 7 bases identical to TRBD2. Looked up from germline, CDR1 is SNHLY and CDR2 is FYNNEI. Trimming removed 1 base from V and 2 bases from J; junction bases left unmatched: 5. The CDR3 contains 15 residues. CDR3: CASSEDLAETYEQYF. The CDR3 nucleotides read TGTGCCAGCAGTGAAGACCTAGCGGAGACCTACGAGCAGTACTTC.

This clonotype was detected ten times or more. The rearrangement joins TRBV20-1 to TRBJ1-5; possibly TRBD1 for D (6 bases). Germline CDR1 DFQATT, CDR2 SNEGSKA (reference sequence). The CDR3 contains 15 residues. V dropped 0 bases and J dropped 6 bases, with 15 bases sitting between them. Here the CDR3 reads CSARDQSTGSQPQHF. CDR3 coding DNA: TGCAGTGCTAGAGATCAATCTACAGGGAGTCAGCCCCAGCATTTT.

This clonotype has more than one count but fewer than ten. The chain recombines TRBV9 with TRBJ2-7; 9 positions match TRBD1. V shed 3 bases, J shed 3 bases, and the junction held 4 bases outside the gene matches. Germline CDR1 and CDR2: SGDLS and YYNGEE. This CDR3 region has 14 residues. In DNA, the CDR3 is TGTGCCAGCAGCGGTGGGGACAGGGTCTACGAGCAGTACTTC. Amino acid sequence: CASSGGDRVYEQYF.

V and J are TRBV7-6 and TRBJ1-3, with D unresolved. V lost 1 base to trimming and J lost 0 bases, with 10 bases between them. Germline-derived CDR1 and CDR2 are SGHVS and FNYEAQ. This CDR3 is built from 16 residues. The CDR3 sequence: CASSLDGPNSGNTIYF. The CDR3 nucleotides are TGTGCCAGCAGCTTAGATGGGCCGAACTCTGGAAACACCATATATTTT.

This clonotype came up a few times. The chain has TRBV20-1 and TRBJ2-2; tentatively, D is TRBD2 (6 bases). The germline V gene has CDR1 DFQATT and CDR2 SNEGSKA (reference sequence). CDR3 size: 13 residues. The V end lost 3 bases, the J end lost 5 bases, and 10 bases lay between the germline ends. CDR3 DNA: TGCAGTGCTAGCACGGGAGTTACCGGGGAGCTGTTTTTT. Translated: CSASTGVTGELFF.

This clonotype was detected only a few times. This chain uses TRBV7-6 with TRBJ2-1; 8 bases fit TRBD1. Germline loops: CDR1 SGHVS, CDR2 FNYEAQ. V trimming: 4 bases; J trimming: 8 bases; junction bases outside the gene matches: 13. The CDR3 is made up of 16 amino acids. The CDR3: CASSSRGTGLWDEQFF. The CDR3 DNA is TGTGCCAGCAGCTCACGCGGGACAGGTTTATGGGATGAGCAGTTCTTC.

The table lists this clonotype with a count of one. CDR3: CASSLSRTSYQETQYF. CDR3 coding DNA: TGTGCCAGCAGCTTATCCCGGACATCCTACCAAGAGACCCAGTACTTC. The rearrangement links TRBV11-1 to TRBJ2-5; weak D call: TRBD1 (5 bases). CDR3 length equals 16 residues. Germline V gene sequence: CDR1 SGHAT, CDR2 FQDESV (reference sequence). V lost 2 bases and J 0 bases, leaving 13 bases between the germline ends.

This clonotype has at least ten counts. The rearrangement joins TRBV19 to TRBJ2-1, with 11 bases that match TRBD2. V shed 9 bases and J 2 bases; nucleotides not matched to a gene: 6. The CDR3 contains 15 residues. The germline V gene has CDR1 LNHDA and CDR2 SQIVND (reference sequence). This CDR3 is CASSLAGGPYNEQFF. The CDR3 DNA reads as TGTGCCAGCAGTTTAGCGGGAGGGCCCTACAATGAGCAGTTCTTC.

V is TRBV6-1 and J is TRBJ2-7; 10 bases align to TRBD2. V shed 7 bases, J shed 4 bases, and the junction held 7 bases outside the gene matches. Germline CDR1 is MNHNS and CDR2 is SASEGT. The CDR3 consists of 14 residues. The CDR3 loop reads CASTRLAGAYEQYF. The CDR3 nucleotides read TGTGCCAGCACCCGACTAGCGGGCGCTTACGAGCAGTACTTC.

This chain uses TRBV27 with TRBJ2-3; possible D gene TRBD2, 6 bases. Trimming left V 7 bases short and J 5 bases short, with 13 bases between. Looked up from germline, CDR1 is MNHEY and CDR2 is SMNVEV (reference sequence). The CDR3 is 13 residues long. CDR3 DNA: TGTGCCAGCACGGAGGGTAGAGGAGATACGCAGTATTTT. This sequence encodes CASTEGRGDTQYF.

This clonotype was seen only a few times. V is TRBV5-1 and J is TRBJ2-7; 9 nucleotides match TRBD1. Germline V gene data show CDR1 as SGHRS and CDR2 as YFSETQ. V was clipped by 5 bases and J by 8 bases; unmatched bases: 11. This CDR3 has 14 residues. CDR3 region: CASSSDRGTLKQYF. Written as DNA, the CDR3 is TGCGCCAGCAGTTCGGACAGGGGTACTTTGAAGCAGTACTTC.

This clonotype was observed at least ten times. The chain recombines TRBV2 with TRBJ2-3; TRBD2 matches 8 bases. The CDR3 is 16 amino acids. Germline loops: CDR1 SNHLY, CDR2 FYNNEI. Trimming took 2 bases from V and 4 from J; bases not matched to a gene: 8. The CDR3 sequence: CASSESDGRAPDTQYF. DNA for the CDR3: TGTGCCAGCAGTGAATCAGACGGGAGGGCCCCAGATACGCAGTATTTT.